This T cell receptor (beta chain) was found in a study of breast tumors, draining lymph nodes, adjacent tissues. Breast cancer patients provided tissue from their axillary draining lymph nodes. Germline CDR1 and CDR2: MNHEY and SVGAGI. CDR3 size: 16 residues. Concerning this clonotype itself: Sequence at one end of the junction differs from germline and may be a read error.

Each CDR3 protein gets one entry after TCRdb re-called the multiplex PCR reads with MiXCR. The sample records roughly 260,000 distinct CDR3 sequences, 30% being singletons. The V and J genes are TRBV6-5 and TRBJ1-2, with D unclear. Sequenced input: axillary lymph node tissue. This receptor was taken from a female donor with breast cancer. Some clones in this sample may be carry-over from other donors' samples. The CDR3 DNA is TGTGGCAGCAGTCACTCGATAATTTCGGGATCCCATGGCTACACCTTC. Amino acids: CGSSHSIISGSHGYTF.